The TCR beta chain described here comes from a study of T cells after posttransplantation cyclophosphamide. Study results and limitations: Recipient CMV seropositivity and CMV reactivation strongly tracked TRB clonality. Tissue-infiltrating T cells from skin or gut overlapped little with blood T cells.

Cyclophosphamide on days +3 and +4 followed busulfan-fludarabine conditioning and a marrow graft. This clone appeared many times. The antigen remains undetermined. CDR3 length: 18 residues. Germline assignment: CDR1 SNHLY and CDR2 FYNNEI. V gave up 3 bases and J gave up 1 base; unmatched junction bases: 13. TCRdb's table, derived via immunoSEQ multiplex PCR, lists solely in-frame clones and lacks some. The repertoire consists of a few thousand clones, none detected only once. The sequencing here drew on PBMCs, taken after allogeneic stem cell transplant with posttransplant cyclophosphamide. This TCR was sampled from a female patient aged 18 to 29 who received an allogeneic stem cell transplant from an unrelated donor, was CMV-positive, and had acute GVHD only. Some of the T cells may derive from the graft donor. The V call is TRBV2, the J call TRBJ2-5; 8 nucleotides agree with TRBD1. The CDR3, as DNA: TGTGCCAGCAGTGATGGGCCAGGGGGCGTCTGGGCCCAAGAGACCCAGTACTTC. Translated: CASSDGPGGVWAQETQYF.